The following is a T cell receptor (beta chain) sequence with its context. Its antigen remains unidentified. The data are from a study of cytomegalovirus exposure and HLA in healthy donors (dated by TCRdb to 2016 to 2017). Some background on the complete study: According to an earlier analysis of 587 of the donors, 150 million to 200 million T cells yielded over 90 million unique TCR beta sequences and 276 Gb of sequence data. An early release that covered fewer than 750 HLA-typed donors contained about 290 gigabases of sequencing data and about 84 million unique TCR sequences. The study profiled the T cell repertoires of fewer than 850 subjects by immunosequencing and related them to cytomegalovirus serostatus. Of the roughly 400 genotyped donors, less than 90% were placed in the genetic ancestry cluster associated with self-reported Caucasian donors. Across some 400 genotyped donors of the cohort, an average of roughly 200,000 unique TCR beta nucleotide sequences per donor were sequenced, and around 19% of those sequences were non-productive. To predict cytomegalovirus infection status, the study brought together high-throughput TCR immunosequencing, statistical association of individual TCRs with disease status, and machine learning. Typing coverage differed by locus: A, B, C, DRB1 and DQB1 were typed in roughly 620-640 donors, DQA1 in about 500, DPA1 in some 600, and DPB1 in around 490. Rather than drawing on any new phenotypic data, the later analysis identified candidate immune exposures from TCR beta sequences and the way those sequences occurred across donors. Along with the roughly 610-subject first cohort, a separate validation cohort of around 110 different subjects was used. A later analysis re-analyzed previously published TCR beta repertoires from 666 donors and added high-resolution HLA genotyping to study TCR occurrence patterns. HLA typing covered class I and class II loci at four-digit resolution. To decide whether each TCR beta V gene segment behaved as functional or pseudogenic, an earlier analysis of over 500 of the donors relied on high-throughput TCR beta sequencing. The aim of the study was to test whether cataloging public T cell receptors could identify signatures of past pathogen exposure. A later genetic analysis took genome-wide SNP genotypes for about 55% of the roughly 700 donors and used that subset as a discovery cohort. Donor age, sex, ethnicity and CMV serostatus were collected together with the repertoire data. All discovery cohort repertoires had been generated using a single sequencing platform. Because of strong linkage in the cohort, roughly five DR-DQ haplotypes were treated as single units for association and clustering. Study-level results and caveats: In an earlier analysis of about 600 of the donors, most TCR beta V segments appeared in productive rearrangements about 87% or about 30% of the time, broadly matching IMGT annotations. A few of the identified cytomegalovirus-associated TCR beta chains were confirmed in vitro to be specific for cytomegalovirus antigens. In a later analysis, several top co-occurrence clusters were reported to appear linked to parvovirus B19, influenza, CMV and Epstein-Barr virus. A further reported finding was that TCR beta sequences accurately predicted the HLA-A and HLA-B alleles for most subjects in the first cohort. According to a later analysis, TCR association rates differed among HLA loci, with DRB1 alleles showing the most associated TCRs and HLA-C alleles showing the fewest. The classifier was reported to diagnose cytomegalovirus status with high specificity and sensitivity in both the original cohort and the validation cohort. Immune exposure information for the cohort was limited to CMV serostatus. HLA typing was unavailable for some donors at each locus, so association tests used only the typed subset. The 87-base-pair reads could not distinguish some IMGT-functional V segments, including TRBV6-2 and TRBV6-3, so those segments were excluded. Compared with equally common non-associated chains, HLA-associated TCR beta chains in a later analysis were more clonally expanded and had lower generation probabilities. Most TCR sequences were seen in very few donors, while some public TCRs were found in many individuals. In the study, some 180 TCR beta chains were listed as associated with cytomegalovirus. An association between a missense DCLRE1C variant and V-gene and J-gene trimming of TCR beta chains was found in a later genetic analysis and replicated in an independent cohort. The authors suggested that the approach could potentially be generalized to other disease states and immunological phenotypes. A later analysis found that most CMV-associated TCR beta chains appeared HLA-restricted, with HLA associations seemingly driven largely by CMV exposure. The cohort was sequenced for TCR beta chains only, and without alpha or paired-chain data the features that could be detected were limited. Assigning TCR associations to individual alleles was difficult when HLA alleles, especially DR and DQ, strongly co-occurred. At a false discovery rate of 0.05, a later analysis linked 15,000 to 20,000 TCR beta sequences to specific HLA alleles. Correlated functional status among segregating V segments might be attributable to linkage disequilibrium, but an unknown experimental factor could not be ruled out. The presence/absence analyses assumed that sequencing depth was roughly uniform across donors, and that assumption may not be true. According to a later genetic analysis, donors in an Asian-associated ancestry cluster had fewer N-insertions in productive TCRs than the approximately 700-donor mean. A group of highly shared sequence variants was considered likely to be a technical artifact of the sequencing pipeline. Because counts were too low, around 17 rarely observed V segments, including chromosome 9 orphons, were left out of the earlier analysis of 587 of the donors.

The cohort comprised some 700 healthy bone marrow donors. At the time of sampling, every cohort member was nominally healthy, though immune exposures that went unrecorded were likely present. The donor tested CMV seronegative, placing the donor among the roughly 340 seronegative members of the cohort. Each donor provided a peripheral blood sample, and peripheral blood mononuclear cells were used for TCR beta sequencing. The Qiagen DNeasy Blood Extraction Kit was used to extract genomic DNA from the blood cell samples. V is cut back by 5 bases and J by 1 base, with 2 bases in the junction unmatched. Via the germline V gene, CDR1 is SGHTA and CDR2 FQGNSA. Inclusive of the bounding cysteine and phenylalanine, the CDR3 is 14 residues long. Only the CDR3 part of the read is kept: 42 bases, read in frame from the first base. The library was made by the immunoSEQ multiplex PCR assay. For the multiplex PCR, a mixture combining 60 forward primers for TCR Vbeta segments and 13 reverse primers for TCR Jbeta segments was used. The CDR3 region of rearranged TCR beta genes was amplified from genomic DNA by a multiplex PCR assay. The amplified TCR beta libraries were sequenced on the Illumina HiSeq System as 87-base-pair reads. In the paper's pipeline: A later analysis tallied 75 million to 95 million unique TCR beta chains across the 666 repertoires, and roughly 11 million of those chains were shared by two or more donors. A nearest-neighbor algorithm error-corrected the raw reads and collapsed the reads into unique sequences, merging closely related sequences to remove PCR and sequencing errors. Alignment of CDR3 sequences to IMGT reference sequences was used to assign V, D and J gene segments. For a sequence to be retained, a match of at least six nucleotides to both a V gene segment and a J gene segment was required. Rearrangements were classified as productive when the CDR3 lacked stop codons and remained in frame with V and J, and all other rearrangements were classified as non-productive. Following IMGT convention, CDR3 was defined as the stretch from the second conserved V-encoded cysteine up to the conserved J-encoded phenylalanine. Sequences without an unambiguous match to a single V gene segment were excluded from the earlier analysis of 500 to 700 of the donors. An earlier analysis of fewer than 650 of the donors classified V segments as functional when productive rearrangements were above 56.7% and as segregating when the standard deviation between donors was above 5%. A statistical classification framework was developed to diagnose cytomegalovirus status using the catalog of TCR beta chain sequences. V and J gene assignment, in a later analysis, came from comparing TCR nucleotide sequences with IMGT/GENE-DB human TR gene sequences. The TCRdist pipeline was used in a later analysis to assign CDR3 sequences and most-parsimonious VDJ recombination scenarios. A later analysis defined each TCR beta chain by its CDR3 amino acid sequence plus V-gene family, and excluded reads lacking a unique V-gene family. To address suspected cross-contamination and a sequencing artifact, a later analysis removed approximately 590 highly shared, low-generation-probability nucleotide sequences. In a later analysis, a clonal expansion index was calculated for each public chain from normalized within-repertoire ranks of inferred template counts. Generation probabilities in a later analysis came from a VDJ recombination model fitted to out-of-frame rearrangements, and those results were checked against IGoR. In a later analysis, hypergeometric tests were used to score TCR-TCR, TCR-HLA and TCR-CMV co-occurrence, with a repertoire-size bias correction applied to TCR pairs. A later analysis estimated false discovery rates by permuting HLA or CMV assignments 20 times. In a later analysis, co-occurring TCRs were grouped using DBSCAN, with TCRdist sequence similarity added in when clustering inside HLA-allele-positive subsets. Co-occurrence clustering excluded repertoires with fewer than 30,000 or more than 120,000 public chains, plus five with anomalous nucleotide sharing. The table comes from immuneACCESS by way of TCRdb, which keeps in-frame sequences with V and J called. Part of the clones is missing from these tables; in studies checked, under half for an unresolved V gene and the rest for unknown reasons. V, J and clone size reflect that table, while D and trimming were determined from the DNA. The table kept for this sample lists some 80,000 clones. The top ten clones comprise around 1.1% of the sample.

Sequenced material: PBMCs. This TCR was sampled from a woman aged 25 to 39 in good health and CMV-seronegative. This receptor chain uses TRBV7-2 and TRBJ2-3; the junction holds 8 bases that match TRBD2. In nucleotide form, the sequence is TGTGCCAGCAGCAGCGGGGGAGGCACAGATACGCAGTATTTT. Its protein product is CASSSGGGTDTQYF.